This T cell receptor beta chain was captured by sequencing in a study of identical twins. Whole-study findings and limits: Weaker excess twin sharing was observed in beta out-of-frame sequences.

A word on this clonotype: What it binds is not known.

One entry per CDR3 protein results from TCRdb running MiXCR on the 5' RACE reads. The sample yields fewer than 900,000 distinct CDR3 sequences, about 20% seen once. This same sample was also taken into another study, of T cells expressing NK-cell markers.

Input material: PBMCs. The sequence came from a woman between 18 and 30 years old in good health.

This CDR3 reads CSAGGSYNSPLHF. In DNA, the CDR3 is TGCAGCGCAGGGGGCTCCTATAATTCACCCCTCCACTTT. The chain combines TRBV29-1 with TRBJ1-6; 7 nucleotides match TRBD1. The germline gives CDR1 SQVTM, CDR2 ANQGSEA. The CDR3 has 13 residues. V trimming: 7 bases; J trimming: 0 bases; junction bases outside the gene matches: 0. The full variable domain, completed using reference TRBV29-1 and TRBJ1-6, is SAVISQKPSRDICQRGTSLTIQCQVDSQVTMMFWYRQQPGQSLTLIATANQGSEATYESGFVIDKFPISRPNLTFSTLTVSNMSPEDSSIYLCSAGGSYNSPLHFGNGTRLTVT.